The T cell receptor (beta chain) under discussion was sequenced for a study of metastatic and nonmetastatic thyroid tumors. Overall study context: Samples came from malignant and benign thyroid patients, and repertoires were compared across blood and tumor or nodule tissue.

In the authors' methods: Clinicopathological groups of papillary thyroid cancer showed CDR3 differences that were used to build a distant-metastasis classifier. TCRdb recomputed clones from the PCR reads via MiXCR. Clone size and V and J calls follow TCRdb, not the original study. The sample lists 15,000 to 20,000 clones, about 32% occurring once. Study conclusions and caveats: Versus benign nodules, malignant thyroid tumors reportedly had significantly higher TCR beta diversity, in blood and tumor.

Looked up from germline, CDR1 is LNHDA and CDR2 is SQIVND (reference sequence). This CDR3 is 15 amino acids long. V shed 9 bases and J shed 1 base, with 15 bases lying between them. Before thyroid surgery, none of the patients had received any treatment. This clone is medium-sized (0.01 to 0.1%) by share. Its target is unknown. This receptor was taken from a male donor with papillary thyroid cancer or a benign thyroid nodule (not recorded which). Some clones in this sample may be carry-over from other donors' samples. Source material: tumor tissue. The chain is built from TRBV19 and TRBJ2-2; D remains ambiguous. CDR3 DNA sequence: TGTGCCAGCTCGACTCCGCGGAAGAACACCGGGGAGCTGTTTTTT. As protein: CASSTPRKNTGELFF.